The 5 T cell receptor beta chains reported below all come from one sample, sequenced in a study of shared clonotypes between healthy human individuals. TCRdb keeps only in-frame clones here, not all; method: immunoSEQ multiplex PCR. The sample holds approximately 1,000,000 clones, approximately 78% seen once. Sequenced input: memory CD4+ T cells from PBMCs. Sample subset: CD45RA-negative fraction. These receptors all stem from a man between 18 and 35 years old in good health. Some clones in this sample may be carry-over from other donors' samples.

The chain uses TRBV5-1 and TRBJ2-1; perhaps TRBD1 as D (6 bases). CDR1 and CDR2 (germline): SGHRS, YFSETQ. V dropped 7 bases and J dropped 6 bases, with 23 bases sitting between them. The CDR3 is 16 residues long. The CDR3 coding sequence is TGCGCCAGCTCCTCGGGGATAGCGCTAGGGGGCAATGAGCAGTTCTTC. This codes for CASSSGIALGGNEQFF.

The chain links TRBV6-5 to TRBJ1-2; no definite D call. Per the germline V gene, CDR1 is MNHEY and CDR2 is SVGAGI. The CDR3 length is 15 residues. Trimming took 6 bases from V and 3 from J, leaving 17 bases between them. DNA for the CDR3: TGTGCCAGCAGCAGCCCTTCGTCGGGCTACTATGGCTACACCTTC. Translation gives CASSSPSSGYYGYTF.

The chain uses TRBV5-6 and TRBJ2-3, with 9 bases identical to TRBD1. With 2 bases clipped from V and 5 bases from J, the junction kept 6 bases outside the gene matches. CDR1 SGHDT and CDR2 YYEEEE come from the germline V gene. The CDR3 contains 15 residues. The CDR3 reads CASSLGTGSVDTQYF. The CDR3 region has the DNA TGTGCCAGCAGCTTAGGGACAGGGAGTGTAGATACGCAGTATTTT.

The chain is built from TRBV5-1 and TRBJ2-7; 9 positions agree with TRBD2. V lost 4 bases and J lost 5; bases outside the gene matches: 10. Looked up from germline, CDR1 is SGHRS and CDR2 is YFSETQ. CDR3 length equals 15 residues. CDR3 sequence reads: CASSAASGISHEQYF. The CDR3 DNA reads TGCGCCAGCAGCGCCGCTAGCGGGATTTCTCACGAGCAGTACTTC.

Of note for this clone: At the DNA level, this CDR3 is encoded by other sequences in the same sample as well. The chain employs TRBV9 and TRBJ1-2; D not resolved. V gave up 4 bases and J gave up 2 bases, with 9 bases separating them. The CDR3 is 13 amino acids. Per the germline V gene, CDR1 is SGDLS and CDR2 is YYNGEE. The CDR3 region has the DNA TGTGCCAGCAGCCAAGGGCAAAACTATGGCTACACCTTC. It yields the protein CASSQGQNYGYTF.